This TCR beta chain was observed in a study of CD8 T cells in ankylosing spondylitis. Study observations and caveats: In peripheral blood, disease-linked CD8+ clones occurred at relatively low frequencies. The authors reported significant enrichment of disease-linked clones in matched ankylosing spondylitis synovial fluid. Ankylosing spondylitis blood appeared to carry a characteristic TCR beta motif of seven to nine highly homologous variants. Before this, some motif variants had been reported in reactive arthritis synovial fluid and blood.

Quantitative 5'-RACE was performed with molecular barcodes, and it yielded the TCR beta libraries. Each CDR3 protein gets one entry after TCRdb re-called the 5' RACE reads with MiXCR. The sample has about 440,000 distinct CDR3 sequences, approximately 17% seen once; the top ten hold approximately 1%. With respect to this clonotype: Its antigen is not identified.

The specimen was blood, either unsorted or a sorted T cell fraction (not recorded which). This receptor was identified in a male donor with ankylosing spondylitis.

The CDR3 loop is CASSARQGWNTEAFF. In nucleotides, the CDR3 is TGTGCCAGCAGCGCGCGACAGGGGTGGAACACTGAAGCTTTCTTT. This chain connects TRBV7-6 to TRBJ1-1; 8 bases are a match to TRBD1. The germline V gene has CDR1 SGHVS and CDR2 FNYEAQ. This CDR3 has 15 residues. V gave up 5 bases and J gave up 1 base; unmatched junction bases: 6.